This T cell receptor beta chain originates from a study of shared clonotypes between healthy human individuals. The study's findings and limits: Of the naive CD4 clonotypes, roughly 5% were shared across a few donors. Among non-shared clonotypes, generation probabilities were lower than among those shared by all four donors.

Terminally differentiated effector memory CD45RA+ cells were excluded from the naive CD8 cells, which were CD45RO-negative and positively selected for CCR7. Of note for this clone: Its antigen is undetermined.

Source study methods: There were no quality scores in the junction-only immunoSEQ sequences, so filtering differed. The method was immunoSEQ multiplex PCR; TCRdb's version includes in-frame clones alone and lacks a portion of them. D and trimming come from the DNA, and the V and J calls and clone size come from that table. This sample has around 2,000,000 clones; approximately 94% occur once, and the top ten carry approximately 1.2%. The CDR3 extends over 14 amino acids. Germline V CDR1 and CDR2: GTSNPN, SVGIG (reference sequence). J lost 1 base, V lost 4 bases, and 5 bases had no gene match. This sequence originates from a man younger than 30 in good health. Material: naive CD8+ T cells sorted from blood. This chain uses TRBV30 with TRBJ2-3, with 7 bases that match TRBD2. This chain's CDR3 is CAWTASGGTDTQYF. The DNA of the CDR3 is TGTGCCTGGACGGCTAGCGGAGGCACAGATACGCAGTATTTT.